The rows below give T cell receptor beta chains drawn from one sample of a study of CD8+ T cells in alopecia areata. The repertoire was sequenced with immunoSEQ multiplex PCR; TCRdb's copy has only in-frame clones and lacks some. The table lists about 140,000 clones, roughly four fifths of them singletons, with about 25% in the top ten. Specimen: CD8+ T cells sorted from blood, collected at week 4, from a patient treated with tofacitinib. These receptors were taken from a human donor with alopecia areata. The CDR3 runs from the conserved cysteine through the conserved F or W. The D gene is left open where the match is weak. Size values are once, few and many counts, or a class for expanded clones, and some rows have none.

abundance	v_gene	j_gene	d_gene	CDR3nt	CDR3aa
NA	TRBV4-1	TRBJ2-3	NA	TGCGCCAGCAGCCAAGAATCGGACTTTGAAGCAGATACGCAGTATTTT	CASSQESDFEADTQYF
NA	TRBV4-1	TRBJ2-5	TRBD2	TGCGCCAGCAGCCAAGATCCCGCGGGGGGCCTCCAAGAGACCCAGTACTTC	CASSQDPAGGLQETQYF
NA	TRBV5-4	TRBJ2-7	NA	TGTGCCAGCAGCTTGGGAGACGGAGCCCCCTACGAGCAGTACTTC	CASSLGDGAPYEQYF
once	TRBV2	TRBJ2-3	NA	TGTGCCAGCGAGTGGGTGGACTTTACCACAGATACGCAGTATTTT	CASEWVDFTTDTQYF
NA	TRBV29-1	TRBJ2-7	TRBD1	TGCAGCGCCGGAACAGGGGACTACGAGCAGTACTTC	CSAGTGDYEQYF
once	TRBV29-1	TRBJ2-1	NA	TGCAGCGTTGAAGCGGTGAGGTACAATGAGCAGTTCTTC	CSVEAVRYNEQFF
NA	TRBV9	TRBJ2-2	NA	TGTGCCAGCAGCGTAGACAGGACCGGGGAGCTGTTTTTT	CASSVDRTGELFF
NA	TRBV7-8	TRBJ1-1	NA	TGTGCCAGCAGCCTCCCCCAGGGTGACACTGAAGCTTTCTTT	CASSLPQGDTEAFF
NA	TRBV4-3	TRBJ2-1	NA	TGCGCCAGCAGCCAACTAAGCGGGCGCGGTGAGCAGTTCTTC	CASSQLSGRGEQFF
NA	TRBV30	TRBJ2-1	TRBD2	TGTGCCTGGAGTCTTGGGACTAGCACTGAGCAGTTCTTC	CAWSLGTSTEQFF
NA	TRBV10-3	TRBJ2-5	NA	TGTGCCATCAGTGAAGAAGGGGGGGAGACCCAGTACTTC	CAISEEGGETQYF
NA	TRBV11-2	TRBJ2-3	NA	TGTGCCAGCAGCTTAGCAGCCAGCGGGCACTGGTCGCAGTATTTT	CASSLAASGHWSQYF
NA	TRBV11-2	TRBJ2-7	NA	TGTGCCAGCAGAGAGACAGACCGCTGGGAGCAGTACTTC	CASRETDRWEQYF
NA	TRBV7-9	TRBJ1-1	NA	TGTGCCAGCAGCCTAGGGCCCCACGGGACTGAAGCTTTCTTT	CASSLGPHGTEAFF
NA	TRBV5-1	TRBJ2-7	NA	TGCGCCAGCAGCCAGGGACTGGACTCCTACGAGCAGTACTTC	CASSQGLDSYEQYF
NA	TRBV7-9	TRBJ2-3	TRBD2	TGTGCCAGCAGCTTAGCGGCCGGGACTAGCATTGATACGCAGTATTTT	CASSLAAGTSIDTQYF
once	TRBV7-2	TRBJ2-7	TRBD2	TGTGCCAGCAGCCCTAAATCCCGACTAGCGGGGGTATACGAGCAGTACTTC	CASSPKSRLAGVYEQYF
NA	TRBV29-1	TRBJ2-2	TRBD1	TGCAGCGTTGGACAGGGGATCGGGGAGCTGTTTTTT	CSVGQGIGELFF
few	TRBV4-1	TRBJ2-7	NA	TGCGCCAGCAGCCAAGTTGCAACAGGGAGGGACTACGAGCAGTACTTC	CASSQVATGRDYEQYF
NA	TRBV4-1	TRBJ2-3	TRBD2	TGCGCCAGCAGCCAAGATGGACTAGCGGGGAGCACAGATACGCAGTATTTT	CASSQDGLAGSTDTQYF
NA	TRBV7-9	TRBJ2-1	NA	TGTGCCAGCAGCCCTAGCGCCGACAGGCCCTACAATGAGCAGTTCTTC	CASSPSADRPYNEQFF
NA	TRBV29-1	TRBJ2-6	NA	TGCAGCGTTGACACGGGCTCTGGGGCCAACGTCCTGACTTTC	CSVDTGSGANVLTF
NA	TRBV10-3	TRBJ2-5	TRBD2	TGTGCCATCAGTGACCCCCTAGCGGGGGGGCCCCGGGGGGCCCAGTACTTC	CAISDPLAGGPRGAQYF
NA	TRBV5-1	TRBJ2-1	TRBD2	TGCGCCAGCAGCTTGGGGCTAACCGGGACTAGAAACAATGAGCAGTTCTTC	CASSLGLTGTRNNEQFF
NA	TRBV5-6	TRBJ2-1	TRBD2	TGTGCCAGCAGCCCCGGGACTAGTTACAATGAGCAGTTCTTC	CASSPGTSYNEQFF
once	TRBV2	TRBJ1-2	NA	TGTGCCAGCAGTGCTCCAGGGGAGAACTATGGCTACACCTTC	CASSAPGENYGYTF
NA	TRBV7-9	TRBJ1-1	NA	TGTGCCAGCAGCCCACCTGAAGCTTTCTTT	CASSPPEAFF
NA	TRBV7-7	TRBJ2-3	TRBD2	TGTGCTAGCAGCCCCACTCTGGGCGGGGGAGCCACAGATACGCAGTATTTT	CASSPTLGGGATDTQYF
NA	TRBV7-6	TRBJ2-2	NA	TGTGCCAGCAGCTTCGAGGTGACGCACACCGGGGAGCTGTTTTTT	CASSFEVTHTGELFF
NA	TRBV5-1	TRBJ2-1	TRBD2	TGCGCCAGCAGCTGGTACCCGGTGGGAGCGGGGGGCCTAATAGGGTACAATGAGCAGTTCTTC	CASSWYPVGAGGLIGYNEQFF
NA	TRBV7-6	TRBJ2-1	NA	TGTGCCAGCAGCTTATTCGGAACTGGGGACGATGAGCAGTTCTTC	CASSLFGTGDDEQFF
NA	TRBV7-3	TRBJ2-3	TRBD1	TGTGCCAGCAGCGAACACTCGACAGGGTGGAATACGCAGTATTTT	CASSEHSTGWNTQYF
few	TRBV4-1	TRBJ2-1	NA	TGCGCCAGCAGCCAAGCCGTTAGCTCCTACAATGAGCAGTTCTTC	CASSQAVSSYNEQFF
NA	TRBV6-8	TRBJ2-3	NA	TGTGCCAGCAGCAGTGGACAGATCACAGATACGCAGTATTTT	CASSSGQITDTQYF
once	TRBV19	TRBJ2-1	NA	TGTGCCAGTAGCGACTGGGGGGAGCACAATGAGCAGTTCTTC	CASSDWGEHNEQFF
NA	TRBV4-2	TRBJ2-3	TRBD2	TGTGCCAGCAGCCAAGACGGGACTAGCGGGGGGGATACGCAGTATTTT	CASSQDGTSGGDTQYF
NA	TRBV6-5	TRBJ2-7	NA	TGTGCCAGCAGTATTCAGGGTAGCTCCTACGAGCAGTACTTC	CASSIQGSSYEQYF
NA	TRBV7-2	TRBJ2-1	NA	TGTGCCAGCAGCTACATAACTGTCAATGAGCAGTTCTTC	CASSYITVNEQFF
NA	TRBV6-6	TRBJ2-5	NA	TGTGCCAGCAGTTACTCGGCGGAGGCCCAGTACTTC	CASSYSAEAQYF
NA	TRBV19	TRBJ2-1	NA	TGTGCCAGTAGTTCTATAGCCGACTACAATGAGCAGTTCTTC	CASSSIADYNEQFF
NA	TRBV30	TRBJ2-7	TRBD1	TGTGCCTGGAGTTTACAGGGGGTGGTTTACGAGCAGTACTTC	CAWSLQGVVYEQYF
NA	TRBV28	TRBJ1-4	NA	TGTGCCAGCAGTTTCTACAGCCTCCTAGTTGAGGAAAAACTGTTTTTT	CASSFYSLLVEEKLFF
NA	TRBV6-1	TRBJ1-1	TRBD1	TGTGCCAGCAGTGAATCCGGACAGGGACCTGAAGCTTTCTTT	CASSESGQGPEAFF